This T cell receptor beta chain was retrieved from a study of blood T cells in healthy people across ages. Whole-study findings and limits: PBMC samples, being unsorted, prevented any conclusive comparison of naive and antigen-experienced cells. It was the long-lived donors that had more naive CD4+ cells and higher diversity than aged donors. Observed TCR beta diversity per million T cells went down as age went up. This fall followed a roughly linear course with age. Naive T cell percentage by flow cytometry tracked strongly with beta diversity.

Per the germline V gene, CDR1 is SGHTA and CDR2 is FQGNSA. Trimming cost V 6 bases and J 5 bases; bases outside gene matches: 9. The CDR3 contains 14 residues. Sample-barcoded 5' priming and a J-beta primer mix drove a second PCR of roughly 7 to 11 cycles. TCRdb ran MiXCR on the 5' RACE reads and lists one entry per CDR3 protein. Of approximately 1.5 million distinct CDR3 sequences listed, around 40% are singletons. About this clonotype: Its matching antigen is unknown.

J is TRBJ1-2 and V is TRBV7-2; TRBD1 matches 7 bases. Sequenced: blood. This clonotype was obtained from a woman aged 18-30 years in good health. CDR3 sequence: CASRAGDRVYGYTF. The CDR3 DNA follows: TGTGCCAGCAGGGCAGGCGACAGGGTATATGGCTACACCTTC.